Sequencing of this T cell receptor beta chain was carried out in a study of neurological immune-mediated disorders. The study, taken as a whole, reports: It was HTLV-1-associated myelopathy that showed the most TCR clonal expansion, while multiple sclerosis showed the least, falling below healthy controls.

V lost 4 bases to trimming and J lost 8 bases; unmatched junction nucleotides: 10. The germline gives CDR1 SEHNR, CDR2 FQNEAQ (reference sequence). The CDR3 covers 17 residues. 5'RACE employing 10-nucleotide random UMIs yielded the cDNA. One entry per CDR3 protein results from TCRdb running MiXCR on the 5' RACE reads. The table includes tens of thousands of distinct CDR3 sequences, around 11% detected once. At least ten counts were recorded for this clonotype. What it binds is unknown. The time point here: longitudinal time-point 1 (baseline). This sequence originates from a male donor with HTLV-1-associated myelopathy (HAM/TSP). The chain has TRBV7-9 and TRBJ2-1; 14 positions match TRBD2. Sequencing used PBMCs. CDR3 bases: TGTGCCAGCAGCTCCCCGGAGGGACTAGCGGGGGTCGATGAGCAGTTCTTC. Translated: CASSSPEGLAGVDEQFF.